These 18 T cell receptor beta chains were all obtained from the same sample, sequenced in a study of T cells in Graves' hyperthyroidism and ophthalmopathy. Amplification of TCR beta CDR3 regions was performed using RNA transcripts as template. A first-round RT-PCR of the TCR CDR3 used the HTBI primer set. Each CDR3 protein gets one entry after TCRdb re-called the multiplex PCR reads with MiXCR. The sample gives about 560,000 distinct CDR3 sequences, about 43% of which show up once; 8% to 8.5% is in the top ten. Material for sequencing was peripheral blood or thyroid tissue (not recorded which). The receptors stem from a woman younger than 30 with Graves' hyperthyroidism.

In this sample, this clonotype turned up a few times. The chain joins TRBV7-9 to TRBJ1-2; D is perhaps TRBD1 (6 bases). This CDR3 is 17 amino acids long. Trimming shortened V by 7 bases and J by 5 bases, and 26 bases separated the two germline ends. Germline V gives CDR1 SEHNR, CDR2 FQNEAQ (reference sequence). The DNA of the CDR3 is TGTGCCAGCATCCCCACCTCTTGGGGGGCTGACAAATATGGCTACACCTTC. This codes for CASIPTSWGADKYGYTF.

This clonotype occurred a few times. The chain links TRBV5-5 to TRBJ1-6, with D tentatively TRBD1 (5 bases). The CDR3 loop spans 15 amino acids. The V gene lost 0 bases and the J gene lost 5 bases, with 9 bases spanning the gap. The germline V gene encodes CDR1 SGHKS and CDR2 YYEKEE (reference sequence). The CDR3 coding sequence is TGTGCCAGCAGCTTGGCACAGGTGCATAATTCACCCCTCCACTTT. This translates into CASSLAQVHNSPLHF.

This sequence joins TRBV15 and TRBJ2-2; TRBD2 might be the D (6 bases). Trimming left V 4 bases short and J 8 bases short, with 8 bases between. The CDR3 consists of 12 residues. Per the germline V gene, CDR1 is LNHNV and CDR2 is YYDKDF (reference sequence). CDR3 protein: CATSTAGGELFF. CDR3 DNA sequence: TGTGCCACCAGCACTGCGGGAGGGGAGCTGTTTTTT.

The V gene is TRBV7-2, the J gene TRBJ1-1; D is unclear. Per the germline V gene, CDR1 is SGHTA and CDR2 is FQGNSA. This CDR3 comprises 14 residues. V was clipped by 3 bases and J by 3 bases, with 11 bases between them. CDR3 in amino acids: CASSLDYEYTEAFF. The CDR3 nucleotides are TGTGCCAGCAGCTTGGATTACGAGTACACTGAAGCTTTCTTT.

The V call is TRBV9, the J call TRBJ2-7, with D possibly being TRBD1 (5 bases). CDR3 length: 15 amino acids. Germline assignment: CDR1 SGDLS and CDR2 YYNGEE. The V end was cut by 0 bases, the J end by 6 bases, with 16 bases between. CDR3 bases: TGTGCCAGCAGCGTAGAAGGGGCTGGGCCCGGCGAGCAGTACTTC. Its translation: CASSVEGAGPGEQYF. The entire variable domain, with the rest obtained from reference TRBV9 and TRBJ2-7, is as follows: DSGVTQTPKHLITATGQRVTLRCSPRSGDLSVYWYQQSLDQGLQFLIQYYNGEERAKGNILERFSAQQFPDLHSELNLSSLELGDSALYFCASSVEGAGPGEQYFGPGTRLTVT.

The table lists this clonotype with a count of one. This clone may be a read error of a much larger clone one base away. Likely a read error: the CDR3 ends without its conserved phenylalanine or tryptophan. The chain joins TRBV7-9 to TRBJ2-7; 7 bases fit TRBD1. Germline-derived CDR1 and CDR2 are SEHNR and FQNEAQ (reference sequence). The V gene end was trimmed by 5 bases and the J gene end by 4 bases; junction bases not matched to a gene: 8. The CDR3 spans 14 residues. CDR3 sequence reads: CASSPTGTRYEQYL. The CDR3 DNA reads TGTGCCAGCAGCCCGACAGGGACGCGTTACGAGCAGTACCTC.

This sequence joins TRBV3-1 and TRBJ1-4; no clear D. Germline CDR1 reads LGHDT; CDR2 reads YNNKEL (reference sequence). V was clipped by 4 bases and J by 7 bases, with 13 bases between them. The CDR3 loop spans 14 amino acids. The DNA of the CDR3 is TGTGCCAGCAGCCCACTTGGTCAACTTGAAAAACTGTTTTTT. It is translated as CASSPLGQLEKLFF. The variable domain in full, with the rest retrieved from reference TRBV3-1 and TRBJ1-4, is DTAVSQTPKYLVTQMGNDKSIKCEQNLGHDTMYWYKQDSKKFLKIMFSYNNKELIINETVPNRFSPKSPDKAHLNLHINSLELGDSAVYFCASSPLGQLEKLFFGSGTQLSVL.

A note on this clonotype: The final CDR3 position lacks the conserved phenylalanine or tryptophan, pointing to a likely read error. This chain uses TRBV6-1 with TRBJ1-1; 7 bases line up with TRBD1. J was trimmed by 8 bases and V by 1 base; bases with no gene match: 1. The CDR3 covers 12 residues. Germline V gene data show CDR1 as MNHNS and CDR2 as SASEGT. The CDR3 spells CASSEVTGEAFL. DNA of the CDR3: TGTGCCAGCAGTGAAGTGACAGGGGAAGCTTTCCTT.

The sample holds many counts of this clonotype. The rearrangement uses TRBV29-1 and TRBJ2-7; 8 bases match TRBD2. The CDR3 extends over 12 amino acids. CDR1 and CDR2 from the germline V gene are SQVTM and ANQGSEA. After removal of 3 bases from V and 3 bases from J, the junction contained 1 base not matched to a gene. CDR3 nucleotide sequence: TGCAGCGTTGAGCGGGAGGACTACGAGCAGTACTTC. Protein sequence: CSVEREDYEQYF.

The chain is built from TRBV2 and TRBJ1-2; D gene unclear. Germline V gene data show CDR1 as SNHLY and CDR2 as FYNNEI. This CDR3 is built from 11 residues. Between the trimmed V and J ends, which lost 11 bases and 0 bases, there was a span of 7 bases. CDR3 loop: CASLANYGYTF. The CDR3 DNA sequence: TGTGCCTCCTTAGCTAACTATGGCTACACCTTC. The whole variable domain, filled in from reference TRBV2 and TRBJ1-2, reads EPEVTQTPSHQVTQMGQEVILRCVPISNHLYFYWYRQILGQKVEFLVSFYNNEISEKSEIFDDQFSVERPDGSNFTLKIRSTKLEDSAMYFCASLANYGYTFGSGTRLTVV.

This clonotype has at least ten counts. This chain joins TRBV25-1 and TRBJ1-2; the D is unclear. Germline lookup yields CDR1 MGHDK and CDR2 SYGVNS. The V and J ends lost 2 bases and 4 bases respectively, with 14 bases between them. The CDR3 runs 15 residues. The CDR3 region is CASSEGFLPLYGYTF. The CDR3 DNA reads TGTGCCAGCAGTGAAGGATTCCTCCCCCTCTATGGCTACACCTTC.

The chain joins TRBV7-9 to TRBJ1-3; 8 nucleotides match TRBD1. Germline lookup yields CDR1 SEHNR and CDR2 FQNEAQ (reference sequence). The length of the CDR3 is 18 residues. V trimming: 5 bases; J trimming: 5 bases; junction bases outside the gene matches: 17. CDR3 in amino acids: CASSQTIEGQGRRNTIYF. In nucleotides, the CDR3 is TGTGCCAGCAGCCAAACCATCGAAGGACAGGGCCGTAGAAACACCATATATTTT.

The CDR3 DNA sequence: TGTGCCAGCAGCCCTGGGACTAGCGGGATACGGCTAGAGACCCAGTACTTC. This encodes CASSPGTSGIRLETQYF. V usage is TRBV11-2 and J usage is TRBJ2-5; TRBD2 aligns across 13 bases. V shed 5 bases, J shed 4 bases, and the junction held 10 bases outside the gene matches. Germline V gene lookup returns CDR1 SGHAT and CDR2 FQNNGV. This CDR3 comprises 17 residues.

V gene TRBV7-3 combines with J gene TRBJ2-3; D gene unclear. CDR1 and CDR2 from the germline V gene are SGHTA and FQGTGA. Trimming shortened V by 5 bases and J by 8 bases, and 17 bases separated the two germline ends. The length of the CDR3 is 14 residues. The CDR3 bases are TGTGCCAGCAGCCCCACGAGCACAAGAGGTACGCAGTATTTT. It codes for CASSPTSTRGTQYF.

The chain links TRBV2 to TRBJ2-2, with 14 nucleotides matching TRBD2. This CDR3 has 14 residues. V shed 8 bases and J 6 bases; nucleotides not matched to a gene: 2. Germline-derived CDR1 and CDR2 are SNHLY and FYNNEI. The CDR3 reads CASGTSGSAGELFF. CDR3 coding DNA: TGTGCCAGCGGGACTAGCGGGAGCGCCGGGGAGCTGTTTTTT.

This clonotype was seen more than once but under ten times. The genes are TRBV24-1 and TRBJ2-2; no reliable D call. CDR1 KGHDR and CDR2 SFDVKD come from the germline V gene. The CDR3 contains 16 residues. Trimming stripped 4 bases from V and 0 bases from J, with 11 bases between. The CDR3 DNA sequence: TGTGCCACCAGTGACTGGACGGCGGCGAACACCGGGGAGCTGTTTTTT. It translates to CATSDWTAANTGELFF.

This chain joins TRBV20-1 and TRBJ1-2; tentative D call: TRBD1 (5 bases). The V end was cut by 0 bases, the J end by 5 bases, with 16 bases between. CDR3 length: 15 residues. CDR1 is DFQATT, CDR2 SNEGSKA, per germline (reference sequence). Written as DNA, the CDR3 is TGCAGTGCTAGAGACCCGAGACAGCTAACTTATGGCTACACCTTC. Amino acids: CSARDPRQLTYGYTF.

This clonotype was recorded many times. The chain is built from TRBV29-1 and TRBJ2-7; TRBD1 might be the D (5 bases). The CDR3 contains 11 residues. From germline, CDR1 is SQVTM and CDR2 ANQGSEA. The V and J ends lost 6 bases and 2 bases respectively, with 8 bases between them. The CDR3 loop is CSVADTYEQYF. DNA of the CDR3: TGCAGCGTCGCGGACACCTACGAGCAGTACTTC.